These 7 T cell receptor beta chains originate from one sample sequenced in a study of cytomegalovirus exposure and HLA in healthy donors. PCR involved 60 Vbeta and 13 Jbeta primers. TCRdb's copy holds only in-frame clones and misses some; the assay was immunoSEQ multiplex PCR. The sample yields 110,000 or so clones, about 80% seen once. The specimen sequenced was PBMCs. Receptors originate from a woman in her thirties in good health and CMV-seropositive.

The chain employs TRBV20-1 and TRBJ1-2; D gene unclear. The CDR3 covers 11 residues. V lost 5 bases to trimming and J lost 6 bases, with 10 bases between them. From germline, CDR1 is DFQATT and CDR2 SNEGSKA (reference sequence). CDR3 region: CSAHDGDGYTF. The DNA of the CDR3 is TGCAGTGCTCACGACGGAGATGGCTACACCTTC.

The V call is TRBV9, the J call TRBJ2-1; TRBD2 agrees at 10 bases. Trimming removed 4 bases from V and 5 bases from J; junction bases left unmatched: 9. In germline, CDR1 is SGDLS, CDR2 YYNGEE. This CDR3 comprises 16 residues. In DNA, the CDR3 is TGTGCCAGCAGCCCCAGCGGGAGGGCGATTGACAATGAGCAGTTCTTC. This codes for CASSPSGRAIDNEQFF.

The rearrangement joins TRBV10-3 to TRBJ1-2; D uncertain. The germline V gene has CDR1 ENHRY and CDR2 SYGVKD. Trimming stripped 3 bases from V and 11 bases from J, with 19 bases between. The CDR3 contains 14 residues. CDR3 sequence (DNA): TGTGCCATCAGTGAATTGGTGGTAAAGACCGGGTACACCTTC. This sequence encodes CAISELVVKTGYTF.

This clone is a singleton in its sample. V gene TRBV28 combines with J gene TRBJ1-2, with TRBD1 as a possible D gene (5 bases). From germline, CDR1 is MDHEN and CDR2 SYDVKM. The CDR3 length is 13 residues. V was pared by 4 bases and J by 8 bases, with 14 bases between. Written as DNA, the CDR3 is TGTGCCAGCAGTTACATTCAGGGTCAGGGCTACACCTTC. This encodes CASSYIQGQGYTF.

The chain is built from TRBV7-9 and TRBJ1-4; D is uncertain. In germline, CDR1 is SEHNR, CDR2 FQNEAQ (reference sequence). CDR3 size: 11 residues. The CDR3: CSGVTNEKLFF. CDR3 sequence (DNA): TGTTCCGGGGTAACTAATGAAAAACTGTTTTTT.

This clone was observed a handful of times. The J gene is TRBJ2-3, the V gene TRBV27; 7 bases fit TRBD1. Per germline, CDR1 MNHEY and CDR2 SMNVEV (reference sequence). Trimming at V came to 3 bases and at J to 2 bases, leaving 8 bases not matched to a gene. The CDR3 runs to 16 residues. In DNA, the CDR3 is TGTGCCAGCAGTTTTCTCGACAGGGTAAACACAGATACGCAGTATTTT. It specifies CASSFLDRVNTDTQYF.

This rearrangement joins TRBV6-5 to TRBJ1-2; D possibly corresponds to TRBD1 (5 bases). V was cut by 1 base and J by 5 bases, with 11 bases left in between. Looked up from germline, CDR1 is MNHEY and CDR2 is SVGAGI. This CDR3 has 14 residues. The DNA for the CDR3 is TGTGCCAGCAGTTACTGGGGGGGGGATTATGGCTACACCTTC. Its protein is CASSYWGGDYGYTF.